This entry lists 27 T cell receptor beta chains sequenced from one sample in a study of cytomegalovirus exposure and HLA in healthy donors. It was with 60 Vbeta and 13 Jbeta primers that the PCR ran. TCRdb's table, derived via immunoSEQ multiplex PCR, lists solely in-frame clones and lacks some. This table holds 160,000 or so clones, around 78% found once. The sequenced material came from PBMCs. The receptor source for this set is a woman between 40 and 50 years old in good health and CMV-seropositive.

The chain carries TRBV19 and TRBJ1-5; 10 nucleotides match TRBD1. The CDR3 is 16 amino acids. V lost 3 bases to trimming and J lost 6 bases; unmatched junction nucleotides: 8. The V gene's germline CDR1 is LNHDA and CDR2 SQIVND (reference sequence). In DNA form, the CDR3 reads TGTGCCAGTAGTATCCAGACAGGGGGCGCGAGTCAGCCCCAGCATTTT. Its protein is CASSIQTGGASQPQHF.

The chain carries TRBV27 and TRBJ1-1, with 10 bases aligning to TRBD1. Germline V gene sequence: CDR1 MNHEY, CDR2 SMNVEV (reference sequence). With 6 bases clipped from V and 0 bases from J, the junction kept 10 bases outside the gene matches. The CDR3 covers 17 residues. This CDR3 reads CASRPWGTGAMNTEAFF. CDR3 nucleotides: TGTGCCAGCAGACCTTGGGGGACAGGGGCCATGAACACTGAAGCTTTCTTT.

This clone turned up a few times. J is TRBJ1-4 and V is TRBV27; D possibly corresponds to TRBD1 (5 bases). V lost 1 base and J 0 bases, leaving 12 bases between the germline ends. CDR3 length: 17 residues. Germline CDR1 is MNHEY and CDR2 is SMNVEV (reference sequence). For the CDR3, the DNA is TGTGCCAGCAGTTTATATGGCAGGGCCGCAACTAATGAAAAACTGTTTTTT. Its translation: CASSLYGRAATNEKLFF.

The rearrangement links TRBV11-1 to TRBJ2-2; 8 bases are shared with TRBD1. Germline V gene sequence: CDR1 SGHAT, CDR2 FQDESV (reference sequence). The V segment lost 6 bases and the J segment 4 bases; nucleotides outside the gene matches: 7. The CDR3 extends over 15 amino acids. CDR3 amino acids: CASRRDRTLTGELFF. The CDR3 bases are TGTGCCAGCAGGAGGGACAGGACACTCACCGGGGAGCTGTTTTTT.

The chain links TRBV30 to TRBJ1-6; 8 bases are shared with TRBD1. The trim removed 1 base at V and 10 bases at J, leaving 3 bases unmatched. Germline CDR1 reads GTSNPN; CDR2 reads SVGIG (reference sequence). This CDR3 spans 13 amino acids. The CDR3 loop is CAWSDRGNSPLHF. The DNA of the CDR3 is TGTGCCTGGAGTGACAGGGGGAACTCACCCCTCCACTTT.

The DNA for the CDR3 is TGCGCCAGCAGCCAAACTCGGACAGGTCGCTCTGGAAACACCATATATTTT. Protein sequence: CASSQTRTGRSGNTIYF. The chain recombines TRBV4-1 with TRBJ1-3; TRBD1 agrees at 7 bases. The J segment lost 0 bases and the V segment lost 2 bases, leaving 7 bases of the junction unmatched. The CDR3 has 17 amino acids. CDR1 is MGHRA and CDR2 is YSYEKL in the germline V gene.

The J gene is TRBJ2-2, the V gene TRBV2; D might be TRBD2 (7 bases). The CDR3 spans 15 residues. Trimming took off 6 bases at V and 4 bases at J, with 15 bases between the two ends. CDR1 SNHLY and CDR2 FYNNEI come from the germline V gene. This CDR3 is CASSPRGGGTGELFF. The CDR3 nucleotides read TGTGCCAGCAGCCCGAGGGGGGGTGGCACCGGGGAGCTGTTTTTT.

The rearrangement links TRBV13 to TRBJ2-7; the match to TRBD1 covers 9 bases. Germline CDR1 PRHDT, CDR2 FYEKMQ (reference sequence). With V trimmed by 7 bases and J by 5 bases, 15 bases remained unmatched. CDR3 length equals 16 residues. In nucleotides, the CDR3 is TGTGCCAGCACCCTAGGGTCCGGACAGGGGCTCGACGAGCAGTACTTC. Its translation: CASTLGSGQGLDEQYF.

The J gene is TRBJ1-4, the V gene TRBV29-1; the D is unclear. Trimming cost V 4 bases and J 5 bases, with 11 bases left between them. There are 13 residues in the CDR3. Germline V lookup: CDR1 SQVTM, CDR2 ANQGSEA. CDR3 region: CSVVSGTNEKLFF. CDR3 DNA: TGCAGCGTTGTGAGCGGTACCAATGAAAAACTGTTTTTT.

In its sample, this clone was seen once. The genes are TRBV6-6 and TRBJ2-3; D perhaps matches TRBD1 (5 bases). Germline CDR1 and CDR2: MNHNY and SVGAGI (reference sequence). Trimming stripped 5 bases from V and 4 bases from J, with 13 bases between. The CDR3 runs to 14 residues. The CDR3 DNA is TGTGCCAGCAGTCCAGGGTCCCCGGCAGATACGCAGTATTTT. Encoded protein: CASSPGSPADTQYF.

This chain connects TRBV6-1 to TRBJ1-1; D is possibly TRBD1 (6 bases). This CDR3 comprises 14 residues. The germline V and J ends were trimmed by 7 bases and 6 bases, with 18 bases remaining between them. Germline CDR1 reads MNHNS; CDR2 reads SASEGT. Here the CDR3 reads CASTPVWGQAEAFF. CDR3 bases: TGTGCCAGCACCCCCGTTTGGGGGCAGGCTGAAGCTTTCTTT.

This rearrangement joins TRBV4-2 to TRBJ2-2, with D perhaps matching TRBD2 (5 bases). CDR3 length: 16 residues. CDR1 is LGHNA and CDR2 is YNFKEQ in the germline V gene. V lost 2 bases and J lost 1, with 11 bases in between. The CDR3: CASSQPSPQNTGELFF. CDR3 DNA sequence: TGTGCCAGCAGCCAACCTAGCCCCCAGAACACCGGGGAGCTGTTTTTT.

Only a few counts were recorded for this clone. The CDR3 DNA follows: TGCGCCAGTAAGACAGCTAACTATGGCTACACCTTC. Protein sequence: CASKTANYGYTF. V is TRBV5-1 and J is TRBJ1-2; a possible D gene is TRBD1 (5 bases). Germline CDR1 is SGHRS and CDR2 is YFSETQ. V was trimmed by 8 bases and J by 0 bases, leaving 8 bases between them. This CDR3 is 12 amino acids long.

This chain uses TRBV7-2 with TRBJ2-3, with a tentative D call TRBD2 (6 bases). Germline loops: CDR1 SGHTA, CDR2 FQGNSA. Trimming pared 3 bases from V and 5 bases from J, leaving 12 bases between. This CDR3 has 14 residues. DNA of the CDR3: TGTGCCAGCAGCTTGTCGTCGGGGGTAGATACGCAGTATTTT. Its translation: CASSLSSGVDTQYF.

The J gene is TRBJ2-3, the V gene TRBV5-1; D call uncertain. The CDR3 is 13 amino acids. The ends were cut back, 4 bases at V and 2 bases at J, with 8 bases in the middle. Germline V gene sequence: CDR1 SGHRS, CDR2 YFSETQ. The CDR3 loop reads CASSPLATDTQYF. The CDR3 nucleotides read TGCGCCAGCAGCCCCTTGGCCACAGATACGCAGTATTTT.

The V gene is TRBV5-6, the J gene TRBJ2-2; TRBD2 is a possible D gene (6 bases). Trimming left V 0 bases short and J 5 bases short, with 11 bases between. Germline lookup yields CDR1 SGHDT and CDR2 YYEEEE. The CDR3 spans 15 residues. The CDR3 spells CASSLADAGTGELFF. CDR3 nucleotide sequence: TGTGCCAGCAGCTTGGCGGACGCGGGGACCGGGGAGCTGTTTTTT. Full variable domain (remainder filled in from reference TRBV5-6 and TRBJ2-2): DAGVTQSPTHLIKTRGQQVTLRCSPKSGHDTVSWYQQALGQGPQFIFQYYEEEERQRGNFPDRFSGHQFPNYSSELNVNALLLGDSALYLCASSLADAGTGELFFGEGSRLTVL.

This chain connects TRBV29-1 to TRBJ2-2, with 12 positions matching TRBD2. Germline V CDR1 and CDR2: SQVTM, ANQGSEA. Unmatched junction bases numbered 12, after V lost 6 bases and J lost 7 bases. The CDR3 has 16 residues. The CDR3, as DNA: TGCAGCGTACTAGCGGGGGGCGAAGGGTTCGGCGGGGAGCTGTTTTTT. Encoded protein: CSVLAGGEGFGGELFF.

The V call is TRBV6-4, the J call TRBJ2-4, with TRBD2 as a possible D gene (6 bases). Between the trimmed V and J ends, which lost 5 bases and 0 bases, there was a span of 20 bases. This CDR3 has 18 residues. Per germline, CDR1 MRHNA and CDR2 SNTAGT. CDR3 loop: CASSPPTARGIAKNIQYF. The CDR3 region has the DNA TGTGCCAGCAGTCCACCGACGGCCCGGGGGATAGCCAAAAACATTCAGTACTTC.

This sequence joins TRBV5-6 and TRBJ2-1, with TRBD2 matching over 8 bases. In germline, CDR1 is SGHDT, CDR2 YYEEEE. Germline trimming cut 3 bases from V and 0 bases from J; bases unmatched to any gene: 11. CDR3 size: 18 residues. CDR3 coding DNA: TGTGCCAGCAGCTCGGGCCCAATAACTAGCGGCTCCTACAATGAGCAGTTCTTC. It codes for CASSSGPITSGSYNEQFF.

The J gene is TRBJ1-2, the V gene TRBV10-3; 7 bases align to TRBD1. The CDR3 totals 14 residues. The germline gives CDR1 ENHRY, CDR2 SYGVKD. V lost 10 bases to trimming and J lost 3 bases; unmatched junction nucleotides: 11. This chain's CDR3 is CATLLQGLDYGYTF. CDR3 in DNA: TGTGCCACACTACTACAGGGGCTGGACTATGGCTACACCTTC.

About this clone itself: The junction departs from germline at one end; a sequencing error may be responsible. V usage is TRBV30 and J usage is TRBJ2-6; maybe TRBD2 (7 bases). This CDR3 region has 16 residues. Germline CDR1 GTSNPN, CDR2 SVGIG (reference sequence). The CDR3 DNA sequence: TGTGCCTGGACTACCACGGGGGGCTCTGGGGCCAACGGCCTGACTTTC. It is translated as CAWTTTGGSGANGLTF.

DNA of the CDR3: TGTGCCTGCAAGTCCCGGGACAGGGAGGGTACTGAAGCTTTCTTT. This sequence encodes CACKSRDREGTEAFF. The chain carries TRBV30 and TRBJ1-1, with 9 nucleotides matching TRBD1. Germline V gene lookup returns CDR1 GTSNPN and CDR2 SVGIG (reference sequence). There are 15 residues in the CDR3. The V and J ends lost 6 bases and 5 bases, in that order; junction bases with no gene match: 13.

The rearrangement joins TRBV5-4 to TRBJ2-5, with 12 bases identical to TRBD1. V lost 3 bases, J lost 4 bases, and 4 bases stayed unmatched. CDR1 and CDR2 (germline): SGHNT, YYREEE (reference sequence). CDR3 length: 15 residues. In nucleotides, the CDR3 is TGTGCCAGCAGCTGGGACAGGGGGCGTCCAGAGACCCAGTACTTC. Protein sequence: CASSWDRGRPETQYF.

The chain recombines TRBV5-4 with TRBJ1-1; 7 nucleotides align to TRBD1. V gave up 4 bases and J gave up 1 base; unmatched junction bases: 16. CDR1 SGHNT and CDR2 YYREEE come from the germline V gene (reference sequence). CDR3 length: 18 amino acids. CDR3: CASSRGAWGQNKNTEAFF. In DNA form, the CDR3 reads TGTGCCAGCAGCCGTGGGGCATGGGGACAGAACAAGAACACTGAAGCTTTCTTT.

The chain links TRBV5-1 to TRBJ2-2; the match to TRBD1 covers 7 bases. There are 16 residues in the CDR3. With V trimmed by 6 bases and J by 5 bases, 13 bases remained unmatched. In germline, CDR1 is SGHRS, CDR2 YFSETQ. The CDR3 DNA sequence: TGCGCCAGCACCCACGATGAGGGGGCGAGGACCGGGGAGCTGTTTTTT. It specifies CASTHDEGARTGELFF.

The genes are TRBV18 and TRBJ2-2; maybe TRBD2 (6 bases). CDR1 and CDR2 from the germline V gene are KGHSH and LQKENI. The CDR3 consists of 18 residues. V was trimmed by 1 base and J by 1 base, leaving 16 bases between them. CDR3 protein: CASSPLPSDSLNTGELFF. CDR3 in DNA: TGTGCCAGCTCACCACTCCCTAGCGACAGTTTGAACACCGGGGAGCTGTTTTTT.

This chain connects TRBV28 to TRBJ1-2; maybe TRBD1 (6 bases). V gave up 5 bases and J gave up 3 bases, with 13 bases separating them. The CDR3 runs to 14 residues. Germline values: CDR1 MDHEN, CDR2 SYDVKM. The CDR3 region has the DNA TGTGCCAGCAGTGAGGGGGGGCTCGACTATGGCTACACCTTC. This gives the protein CASSEGGLDYGYTF.